These T cell receptor beta chains were read from a single sample in a study of T cells in Graves' hyperthyroidism and ophthalmopathy. A single record per CDR3 protein comes from TCRdb applying MiXCR to the multiplex PCR reads. The sample records 350,000 to 500,000 distinct CDR3 sequences, about 13% being singletons. The sequenced sample was blood. These receptor sequences come from a woman between 18 and 29 years old with Graves' hyperthyroidism. Both conserved end residues are part of each CDR3. The order of the fields is clone size, J gene, D gene, V gene, CDR3 protein, CDR3 DNA. A D gene is named only where the DNA matches it firmly. Size values are once, few and many counts, or a class for expanded clones, and some rows have none.

abundance: .
j_gene: TRBJ2-1
d_gene: .
v_gene: TRBV12-3/TRBV12-4
CDR3aa: CASSSTGRKSSYNEQFF
CDR3nt: TGTGCCAGCAGTTCGACAGGGAGGAAGAGCTCCTACAATGAGCAGTTCTTC

abundance: few
j_gene: TRBJ2-1
d_gene: TRBD2
v_gene: TRBV6-2/TRBV6-3
CDR3aa: CASSDSTSGILYNEQFF
CDR3nt: TGTGCCAGCAGTGACTCCACTAGCGGGATCCTCTACAATGAGCAGTTCTTC

abundance: many
j_gene: TRBJ1-5
d_gene: TRBD1
v_gene: TRBV20-1
CDR3aa: CSARAPGQVTQPQHF
CDR3nt: TGCAGTGCTAGAGCCCCGGGACAGGTAACTCAGCCCCAGCATTTT

abundance: many
j_gene: TRBJ2-1
d_gene: .
v_gene: TRBV4-3
CDR3aa: CASSHQRGEQFF
CDR3nt: TGCGCCAGCAGCCACCAGAGGGGGGAGCAGTTCTTC

abundance: many
j_gene: TRBJ1-1
d_gene: .
v_gene: TRBV10-3
CDR3aa: CAISEHDWNTEAFF
CDR3nt: TGTGCCATCAGTGAGCATGACTGGAACACTGAAGCTTTCTTT

abundance: many
j_gene: TRBJ2-7
d_gene: TRBD1
v_gene: TRBV30
CDR3aa: CAWSGDQGQQSSYEQYF
CDR3nt: TGTGCCTGGAGTGGCGACCAGGGACAGCAAAGCTCCTACGAGCAGTACTTC

abundance: many
j_gene: TRBJ2-1
d_gene: .
v_gene: TRBV30
CDR3aa: CAWSVVGEWDEQFF
CDR3nt: TGTGCCTGGAGTGTAGTGGGGGAGTGGGATGAGCAGTTCTTC

abundance: few
j_gene: TRBJ2-5
d_gene: TRBD1
v_gene: TRBV5-4
CDR3aa: CASSPGTQGRVETQYF
CDR3nt: TGTGCCAGCAGTCCCGGGACACAGGGGCGGGTAGAGACCCAGTACTTC

abundance: many
j_gene: TRBJ2-7
d_gene: TRBD2
v_gene: TRBV6-1
CDR3aa: CASSFPFTLAGPYEQYF
CDR3nt: TGTGCCAGCAGTTTCCCATTTACCCTAGCGGGACCCTACGAGCAGTACTTC

abundance: few
j_gene: TRBJ2-6
d_gene: .
v_gene: TRBV4-2
CDR3aa: CASSQEGDGANVLTF
CDR3nt: TGTGCCAGCAGCCAAGAGGGGGATGGGGCCAACGTCCTGACTTTC

abundance: many
j_gene: TRBJ1-1
d_gene: .
v_gene: TRBV20-1
CDR3aa: CSARPQPNTEAFF
CDR3nt: TGCAGTGCTAGACCACAGCCGAACACTGAAGCTTTCTTT

abundance: many
j_gene: TRBJ1-1
d_gene: .
v_gene: TRBV18
CDR3aa: CASSPGVSAEAFF
CDR3nt: TGTGCCAGCTCACCGGGAGTGTCCGCTGAAGCTTTCTTT

abundance: .
j_gene: TRBJ2-7
d_gene: .
v_gene: TRBV6-1
CDR3aa: CASSEVWGNIYEQYF
CDR3nt: TGTGCCAGCAGTGAAGTCTGGGGGAATATCTACGAGCAGTACTTC

abundance: many
j_gene: TRBJ2-5
d_gene: .
v_gene: TRBV28
CDR3aa: CASSFPDSQTQYF
CDR3nt: TGTGCCAGCAGTTTCCCGGACAGCCAGACCCAGTACTTC

abundance: .
j_gene: TRBJ1-5
d_gene: .
v_gene: TRBV27
CDR3aa: CASSLGLRQPQHF
CDR3nt: TGTGCCAGCAGTTTAGGACTACGACAGCCCCAGCATTTT

abundance: many
j_gene: TRBJ1-1
d_gene: .
v_gene: TRBV30
CDR3aa: CAWSVLRALNTEAFF
CDR3nt: TGTGCCTGGAGTGTACTAAGAGCACTGAACACTGAAGCTTTCTTT

abundance: .
j_gene: TRBJ1-2
d_gene: .
v_gene: TRBV20-1
CDR3aa: CSAIDRRLFYGYTF
CDR3nt: TGCAGTGCCATTGACAGGCGCCTCTTTTATGGCTACACCTTC

abundance: many
j_gene: TRBJ1-2
d_gene: TRBD1
v_gene: TRBV20-1
CDR3aa: CSARPRGSRYTF
CDR3nt: TGCAGTGCTAGGCCCAGGGGGTCGCGCTACACCTTC

abundance: many
j_gene: TRBJ1-2
d_gene: .
v_gene: TRBV27
CDR3aa: CASSLSGIHGYTF
CDR3nt: TGTGCCAGCAGTTTATCAGGGATCCATGGCTACACCTTC

abundance: many
j_gene: TRBJ2-3
d_gene: TRBD2
v_gene: TRBV2
CDR3aa: CASRDSTSGGTQYF
CDR3nt: TGTGCCAGCAGGGACAGCACTAGCGGTGGTACGCAGTATTTT

abundance: few
j_gene: TRBJ1-3
d_gene: .
v_gene: TRBV5-1
CDR3aa: CASSTGPEGNTIYF
CDR3nt: TGCGCCAGCAGCACCGGACCGGAGGGAAACACCATATATTTT

abundance: few
j_gene: TRBJ2-7
d_gene: .
v_gene: TRBV5-1
CDR3aa: CASSQALQVTYEQYF
CDR3nt: TGCGCCAGCAGCCAAGCCTTACAGGTTACCTACGAGCAGTACTTC

abundance: many
j_gene: TRBJ2-7
d_gene: .
v_gene: TRBV6-1
CDR3aa: CASQTGYPGEQYF
CDR3nt: TGTGCCAGCCAAACAGGGTACCCAGGCGAGCAGTACTTC

abundance: many
j_gene: TRBJ2-5
d_gene: .
v_gene: TRBV9
CDR3aa: CASSVDPLWTVSDQYF
CDR3nt: TGTGCCAGCAGCGTAGACCCCTTATGGACTGTGTCGGACCAGTACTTC